This T cell receptor (beta chain) is from a study of T cell responses to AZD1222 COVID-19 vaccine. As regards this clone: Its antigen remains unknown.

The study, taken as a whole, reports: Spike-specific TCR breadth and depth went up after people got two AZD1222 doses. Most donors were white British and more were female, and clonal diversity was possibly underestimated. In the spike-specific TCR repertoire, nearly half reportedly target unmutated variant regions.

The CDR3 spans 15 residues. Per germline, CDR1 SGHTA and CDR2 FQGNSA. V lost 1 base and J 10 bases, leaving 14 bases between the germline ends. TCRdb's copy holds only in-frame clones and misses some; the assay was immunoSEQ multiplex PCR. Of 150,000 or so clones listed, about 90% were seen once; the top ten hold roughly 4%. The TCR comes from an adult who received the MenACWY meningococcal vaccine as a control. This material consisted of peripheral blood, taken 28 days after the second dose of the MenACWY control vaccine. The V gene is TRBV7-2, the J gene TRBJ1-6; D is perhaps TRBD1 (5 bases). The CDR3 DNA reads TGTGCCAGCAGCTTAGACAGAGGGACGGGATCACCCCTCCACTTT. Protein: CASSLDRGTGSPLHF.